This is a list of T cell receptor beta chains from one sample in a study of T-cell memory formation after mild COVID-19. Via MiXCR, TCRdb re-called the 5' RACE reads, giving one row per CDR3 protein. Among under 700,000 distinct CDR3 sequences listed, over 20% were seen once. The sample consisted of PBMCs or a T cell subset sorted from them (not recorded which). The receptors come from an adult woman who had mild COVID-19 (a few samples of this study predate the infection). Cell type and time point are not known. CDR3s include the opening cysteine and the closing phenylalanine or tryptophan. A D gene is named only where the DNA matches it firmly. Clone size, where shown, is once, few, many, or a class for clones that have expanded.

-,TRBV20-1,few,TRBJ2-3,TGCAGTGCTAAGGGGGAGTCATCAGATACGCAGTATTTT,CSAKGESSDTQYF
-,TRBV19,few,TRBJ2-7,TGTGCCAGTAGGGACAGATTCTACGAGCAGTACTTC,CASRDRFYEQYF
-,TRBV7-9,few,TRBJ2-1,TGTGCCAGCAGCTCTCGGGGGACCTACAATGAGCAGTTCTTC,CASSSRGTYNEQFF
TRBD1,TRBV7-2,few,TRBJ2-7,TGTGCCAGCAGCTCAAGGGGACAGGGAGTCTACGAGCAGTACTTC,CASSSRGQGVYEQYF
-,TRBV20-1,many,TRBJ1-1,TGCAGTGCTAGGCATGGGCTGTGGGGCACTGAAGCTTTCTTT,CSARHGLWGTEAFF
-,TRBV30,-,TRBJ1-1,TGTGCCTGGAGTGGTCACGAGAACACTGAAGCTTTCTTT,CAWSGHENTEAFF
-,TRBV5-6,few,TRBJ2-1,TGTGCCAGCAGCGGAGAGAGGGTATTGGGTGAGCAGTTCTTC,CASSGERVLGEQFF
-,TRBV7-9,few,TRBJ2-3,TGTGCCAGCAGCCGTGGGACGGCCACAGATACGCAGTATTTT,CASSRGTATDTQYF
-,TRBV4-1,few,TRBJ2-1,TGCGCCAGCAGCCAAGGGGTCTACGAGCAGTTCTTC,CASSQGVYEQFF
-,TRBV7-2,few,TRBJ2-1,TGTGCCAGCAGCTTTAACCTTGAGCAGTTCTTC,CASSFNLEQFF
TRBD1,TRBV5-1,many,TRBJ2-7,TGCGCCAGCAGCTTGTATCCCGGGACAGCCTACGAGCAGTACTTC,CASSLYPGTAYEQYF
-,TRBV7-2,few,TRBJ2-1,TGTGCCAGCAGCCACAGAGGAGGGGGTTTCTCCTACAATGAGCAGTTCTTC,CASSHRGGGFSYNEQFF
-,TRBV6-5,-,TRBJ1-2,TGTGCCAGCAGTTCCCAGTTAACCTACTATGGCTACACCTTC,CASSSQLTYYGYTF
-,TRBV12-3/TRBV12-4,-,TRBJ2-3,TGTGCCAGCAGTTTTCCCAACGCGGTAGGGTATTTT,CASSFPNAVGYF
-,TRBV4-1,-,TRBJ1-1,TGCGCCAGCAGCCAAGGCACTTGGATGACTGAAGCTTTCTTT,CASSQGTWMTEAFF
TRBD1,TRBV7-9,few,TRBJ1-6,TGTGCCAGCAGCTCGGACAGGGTGCGGGGGTCACCCCTCCACTTT,CASSSDRVRGSPLHF
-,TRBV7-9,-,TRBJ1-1,TGTGCCAGCAGCCTCGGACGAGGGGAGTGGTTCACTGAAGCTTTCTTT,CASSLGRGEWFTEAFF
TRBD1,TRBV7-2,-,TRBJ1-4,TGTGCCAGCAGCTTAGAATCGACCAGGGGGAATGAAAAACTGTTTTTT,CASSLESTRGNEKLFF
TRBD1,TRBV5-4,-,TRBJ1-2,TGTGCCAGCAGCTTGCCTATCGGGACAGGGGGCAACTATGGCTACACCTTC,CASSLPIGTGGNYGYTF
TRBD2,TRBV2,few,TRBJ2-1,TGTGCCAGCAGACGGGGGGACTCCAGCAATGAGCAGTTCTTC,CASRRGDSSNEQFF
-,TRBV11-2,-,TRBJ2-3,TGTGCCAGCAGCTTCGACGCGGTGGGCACAGATACGCAGTATTTT,CASSFDAVGTDTQYF
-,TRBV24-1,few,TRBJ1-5,TGTGCCACCAGTGCCGGGGGCTTCAATCAGCCCCAGCATTTT,CATSAGGFNQPQHF